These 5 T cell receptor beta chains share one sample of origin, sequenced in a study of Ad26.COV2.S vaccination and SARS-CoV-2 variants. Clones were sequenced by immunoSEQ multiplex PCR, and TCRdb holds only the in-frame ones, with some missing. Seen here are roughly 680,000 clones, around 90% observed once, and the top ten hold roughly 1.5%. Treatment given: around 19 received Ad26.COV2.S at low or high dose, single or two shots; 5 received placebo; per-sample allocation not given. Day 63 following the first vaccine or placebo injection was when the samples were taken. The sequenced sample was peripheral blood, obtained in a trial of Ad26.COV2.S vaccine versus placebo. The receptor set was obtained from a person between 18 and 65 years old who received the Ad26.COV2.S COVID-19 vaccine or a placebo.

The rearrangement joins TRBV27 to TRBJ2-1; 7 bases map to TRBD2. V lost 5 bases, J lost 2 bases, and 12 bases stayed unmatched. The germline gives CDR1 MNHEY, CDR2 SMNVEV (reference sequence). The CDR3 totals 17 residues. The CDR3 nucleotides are TGTGCCAGCAGTCCATCGTTCGCGGGAGTCCCCTACAATGAGCAGTTCTTC. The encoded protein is CASSPSFAGVPYNEQFF.

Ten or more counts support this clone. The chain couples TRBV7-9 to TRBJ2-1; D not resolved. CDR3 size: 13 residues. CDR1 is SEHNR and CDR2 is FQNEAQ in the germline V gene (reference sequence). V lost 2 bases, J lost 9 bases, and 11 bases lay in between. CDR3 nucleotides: TGTGCCAGCAGCTTAACTGCAGACATTGAGCAGTTCTTC. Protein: CASSLTADIEQFF.

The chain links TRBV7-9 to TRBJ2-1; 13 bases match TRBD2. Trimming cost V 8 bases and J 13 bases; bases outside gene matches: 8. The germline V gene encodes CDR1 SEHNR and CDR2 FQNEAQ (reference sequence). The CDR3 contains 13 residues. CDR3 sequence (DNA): TGTGCCAGCGGGCTAGGGACTAGCGGGGTTCAGTTCTTC. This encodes CASGLGTSGVQFF.

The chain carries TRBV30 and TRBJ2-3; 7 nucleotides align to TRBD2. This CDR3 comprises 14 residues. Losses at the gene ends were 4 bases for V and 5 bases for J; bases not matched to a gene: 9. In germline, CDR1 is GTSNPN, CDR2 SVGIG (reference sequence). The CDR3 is CAWTARGSGDTQYF. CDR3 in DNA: TGTGCCTGGACTGCTCGCGGGAGTGGAGATACGCAGTATTTT. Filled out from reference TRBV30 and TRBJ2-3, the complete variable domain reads SQTIHQWPATLVQPVGSPLSLECTVEGTSNPNLYWYRQAAGRGLQLLFYSVGIGQISSEVPQNLSASRPQDRQFILSSKKLLLSDSGFYLCAWTARGSGDTQYFGPGTRLTVL.

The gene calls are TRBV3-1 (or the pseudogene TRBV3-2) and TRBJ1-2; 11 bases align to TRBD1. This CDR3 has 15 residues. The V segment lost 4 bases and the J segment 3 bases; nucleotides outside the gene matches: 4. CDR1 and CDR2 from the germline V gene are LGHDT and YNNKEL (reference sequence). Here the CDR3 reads CASSPGTGGHYGYTF. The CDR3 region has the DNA TGTGCCAGCAGCCCCGGGACAGGGGGTCACTATGGCTACACCTTC.